This T cell receptor beta chain was identified during a study of cytomegalovirus exposure and HLA in healthy donors. At the level of the study: Most genotyped donors, 81% of roughly 400, had Caucasian-associated genetic ancestry. General study findings and limits: According to the study, roughly 160 TCR beta chains were cytomegalovirus-associated. Some public TCRs appeared in many individuals, while most sequences were rare.

Comment on this clone: Its antigen is unknown.

It was with 60 Vbeta and 13 Jbeta primers that the PCR ran. Clones were sequenced by immunoSEQ multiplex PCR, and TCRdb holds only the in-frame ones, with some missing. The table includes about 140,000 clones, 75% to 80% detected once. CDR3 length: 14 residues. Looked up from germline, CDR1 is SGHDT and CDR2 is YYEEEE. After removal of 3 bases from V and 8 bases from J, the junction contained 4 bases not matched to a gene. This receptor was obtained from a woman aged 50 to 65 in good health and CMV-seronegative. Sequenced: PBMCs. This rearrangement joins TRBV5-6 to TRBJ1-6; 8 bases fit TRBD1. DNA of the CDR3: TGTGCCAGCAGCTCGGGACAGGTTTATTCACCCCTCCACTTT. This encodes CASSSGQVYSPLHF.